Each of the 3 T cell receptor beta chains below was sequenced from the same sample in a study of shared clonotypes between healthy human individuals. TCRdb keeps only in-frame clones here, not all; method: immunoSEQ multiplex PCR. The sample has roughly 2 million clones, approximately 95% seen once; the top ten hold 0.1% to 0.15%. Sequencing input: naive CD4+ T cells sorted from blood. Noted subset: CD45RA+ positively selected. The receptors shown here come from a man between 18 and 29 years old in good health.

J is TRBJ2-7 and V is TRBV10-3; TRBD2 is a possible D gene (6 bases). V gave up 1 base and J gave up 3 bases, with 10 bases separating them. The CDR3 sequence is 14 residues long. The germline gives CDR1 ENHRY, CDR2 SYGVKD. This chain's CDR3 is CAISELGLDYEQYF. CDR3 DNA sequence: TGTGCCATCAGTGAGTTGGGACTGGACTACGAGCAGTACTTC.

This chain connects TRBV5-4 to TRBJ2-3; the match to TRBD1 covers 8 bases. The junction had 2 bases not matched to a gene; V was cut back by 5 bases and J by 3 bases. The CDR3 consists of 13 residues. Looked up from germline, CDR1 is SGHNT and CDR2 is YYREEE (reference sequence). CDR3 amino acids: CASRRQGTDTQYF. The CDR3 DNA is TGTGCCAGCAGACGACAGGGGACAGATACGCAGTATTTT.

A remark on this clone: The sample carries other DNA sequences with the same CDR3. This chain uses TRBV5-4 with TRBJ2-3; no firm D call. CDR1 and CDR2 from the germline V gene are SGHNT and YYREEE (reference sequence). CDR3 size: 14 residues. V was cut by 4 bases and J by 3 bases, with 12 bases left in between. CDR3 in DNA: TGTGCCAGCAGCCTTTTAGCTGGTACAGATACGCAGTATTTT. Translation: CASSLLAGTDTQYF.